This TCR beta chain was captured in a study of CD8+ T cells in alopecia areata. About the study: Oral tofacitinib, 5 to 10 mg twice daily, was given in an open-label trial.

The CDR3 length is 14 residues. With 5 bases clipped from V and 14 bases from J, the junction kept 7 bases outside the gene matches. Germline lookup yields CDR1 LNHDA and CDR2 SQIVND (reference sequence). This clone showed up just a few times. What it recognizes is unknown. It was cDNA, reverse transcribed from extracted RNA, that served as the sequencing template. Clones were sequenced by immunoSEQ multiplex PCR, and TCRdb holds only the in-frame ones, with some missing. The top ten clones hold approximately 14% of a sample with 150,000 to 200,000 clones, 59% of them seen once. Study findings and constraints: Resident alphabeta T cells of normal skin are also sequenced in scalp samples.

This TCR was recovered from a human donor with alopecia areata. The sample in question was CD4+ T cells sorted from blood, obtained at week 0. This rearrangement joins TRBV19 to TRBJ2-1; 15 bases map to TRBD2. The CDR3 DNA reads TGTGCCAGTAGTCCCGGACTAGCGGGGGGGCTAGAGTTCTTC. Its protein product is CASSPGLAGGLEFF. The full variable domain, with the rest looked up from reference TRBV19 and TRBJ2-1, is DGGITQSPKYLFRKEGQNVTLSCEQNLNHDAMYWYRQDPGQGLRLIYYSQIVNDFQKGDIAEGYSVSREKKESFPLTVTSAQKNPTAFYLCASSPGLAGGLEFFGPGTRLTVL.